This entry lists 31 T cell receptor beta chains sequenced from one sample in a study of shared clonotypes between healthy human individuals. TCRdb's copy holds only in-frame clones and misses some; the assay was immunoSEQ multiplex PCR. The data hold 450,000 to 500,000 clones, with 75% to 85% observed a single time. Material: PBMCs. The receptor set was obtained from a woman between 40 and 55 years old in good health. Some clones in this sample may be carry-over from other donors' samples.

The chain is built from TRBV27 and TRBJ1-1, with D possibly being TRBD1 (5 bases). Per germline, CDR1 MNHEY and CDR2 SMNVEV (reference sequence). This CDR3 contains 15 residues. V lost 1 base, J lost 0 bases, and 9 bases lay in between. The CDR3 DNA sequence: TGTGCCAGCAGTTTATTGGGGGGGGTGAACACTGAAGCTTTCTTT. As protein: CASSLLGGVNTEAFF.

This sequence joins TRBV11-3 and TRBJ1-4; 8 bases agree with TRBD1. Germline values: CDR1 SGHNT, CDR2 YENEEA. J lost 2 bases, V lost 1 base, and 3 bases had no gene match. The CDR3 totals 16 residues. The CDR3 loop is CASSLGDRGTNEKLFF. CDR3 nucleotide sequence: TGTGCCAGCAGCTTAGGCGACAGGGGCACTAATGAAAAACTGTTTTTT.

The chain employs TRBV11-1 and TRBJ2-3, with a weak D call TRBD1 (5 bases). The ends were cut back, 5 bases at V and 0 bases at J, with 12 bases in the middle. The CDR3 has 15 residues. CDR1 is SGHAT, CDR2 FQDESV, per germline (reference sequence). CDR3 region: CASSRGRQSTDTQYF. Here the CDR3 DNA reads TGTGCCAGCAGCAGGGGCCGGCAGAGCACAGATACGCAGTATTTT.

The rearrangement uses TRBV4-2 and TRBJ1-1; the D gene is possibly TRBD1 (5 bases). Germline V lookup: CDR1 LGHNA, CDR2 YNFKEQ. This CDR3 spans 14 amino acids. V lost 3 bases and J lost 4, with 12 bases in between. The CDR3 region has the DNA TGTGCCAGCAGCCACGCACCGGGGGGCACTGAAGCTTTCTTT. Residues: CASSHAPGGTEAFF.

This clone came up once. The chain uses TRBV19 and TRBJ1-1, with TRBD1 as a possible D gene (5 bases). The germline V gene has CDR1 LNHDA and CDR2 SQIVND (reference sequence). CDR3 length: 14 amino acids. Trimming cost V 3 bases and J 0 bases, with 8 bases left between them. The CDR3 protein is CASSIQGLNTEAFF. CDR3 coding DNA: TGTGCCAGTAGTATTCAGGGCTTGAACACTGAAGCTTTCTTT.

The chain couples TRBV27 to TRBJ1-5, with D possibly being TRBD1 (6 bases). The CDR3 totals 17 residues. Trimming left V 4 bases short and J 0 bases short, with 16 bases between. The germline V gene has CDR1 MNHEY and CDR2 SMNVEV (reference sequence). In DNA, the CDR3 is TGTGCCAGCAGTTCGATCTTCAGGGGAAATAGCAATCAGCCCCAGCATTTT. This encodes CASSSIFRGNSNQPQHF.

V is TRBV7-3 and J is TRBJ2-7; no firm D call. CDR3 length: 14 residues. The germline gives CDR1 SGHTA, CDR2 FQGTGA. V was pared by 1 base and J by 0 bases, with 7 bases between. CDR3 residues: CASSLSPDSYEQYF. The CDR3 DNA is TGTGCCAGCAGCTTAAGTCCCGACTCCTACGAGCAGTACTTC.

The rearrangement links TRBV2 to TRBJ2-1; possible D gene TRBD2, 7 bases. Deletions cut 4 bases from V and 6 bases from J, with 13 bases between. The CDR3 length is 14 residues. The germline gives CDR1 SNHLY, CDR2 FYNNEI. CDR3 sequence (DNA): TGTGCCAGCAGTGTTCTGGGAGGGGGCAATGAGCAGTTCTTC. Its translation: CASSVLGGGNEQFF.

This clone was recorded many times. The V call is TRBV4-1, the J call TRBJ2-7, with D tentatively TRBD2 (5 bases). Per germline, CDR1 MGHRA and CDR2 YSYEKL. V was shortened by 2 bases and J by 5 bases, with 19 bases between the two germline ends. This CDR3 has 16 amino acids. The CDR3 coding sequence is TGCGCCAGCAGCCAAAGCGGTATTAAGAACACACACGAGCAGTACTTC. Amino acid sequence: CASSQSGIKNTHEQYF.

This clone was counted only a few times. The CDR3 DNA reads as TGTGCCAGCAGTTACCCCGGACCAGATACGCAGTATTTT. The encoded protein is CASSYPGPDTQYF. This rearrangement joins TRBV6-5 to TRBJ2-3, with D unclear. The CDR3 has 13 amino acids. The germline V gene has CDR1 MNHEY and CDR2 SVGAGI. Trimming took 2 bases from V and 4 from J, leaving 7 bases between them.

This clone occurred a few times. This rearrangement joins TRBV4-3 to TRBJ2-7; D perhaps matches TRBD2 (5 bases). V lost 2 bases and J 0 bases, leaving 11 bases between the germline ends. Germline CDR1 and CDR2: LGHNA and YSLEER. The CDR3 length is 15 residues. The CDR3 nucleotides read TGCGCCAGCAGCCAAATAGCGTCCAGCTCCTACGAGCAGTACTTC. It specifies CASSQIASSSYEQYF.

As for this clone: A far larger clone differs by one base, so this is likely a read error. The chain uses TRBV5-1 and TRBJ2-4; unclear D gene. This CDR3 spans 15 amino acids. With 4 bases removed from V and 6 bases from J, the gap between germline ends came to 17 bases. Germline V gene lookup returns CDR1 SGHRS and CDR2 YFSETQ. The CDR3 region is CASSLESQPGNIQYF. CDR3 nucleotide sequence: TGCGCCAGCAGCCTAGAGAGCCAACCCGGAAACATTCAGTACTTC. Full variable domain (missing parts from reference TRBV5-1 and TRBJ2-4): KAGVTQTPRYLIKTRGQQVTLSCSPISGHRSVSWYQQTPGQGLQFLFEYFSETQRNKGNFPGRFSGRQFSNSRSEMNVSTLELGDSALYLCASSLESQPGNIQYFGAGTRLSVL.

In DNA form, the CDR3 reads TGTGCCAGCAGCTTAATGGGGGGAGCGGACAATGAGCAGTTCTTC. It encodes CASSLMGGADNEQFF. The J gene is TRBJ2-1, the V gene TRBV7-3; D possibly corresponds to TRBD2 (6 bases). CDR3 size: 15 residues. Germline V gives CDR1 SGHTA, CDR2 FQGTGA. V gave up 1 base and J gave up 5 bases, with 12 bases separating them.

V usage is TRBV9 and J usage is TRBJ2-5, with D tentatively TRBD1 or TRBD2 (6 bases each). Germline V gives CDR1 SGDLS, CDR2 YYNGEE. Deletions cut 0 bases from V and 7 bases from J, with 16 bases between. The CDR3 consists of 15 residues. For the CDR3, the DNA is TGTGCCAGCAGCGTAGGTCAATCCGGGGGCCGGACCCAGTACTTC. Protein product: CASSVGQSGGRTQYF.

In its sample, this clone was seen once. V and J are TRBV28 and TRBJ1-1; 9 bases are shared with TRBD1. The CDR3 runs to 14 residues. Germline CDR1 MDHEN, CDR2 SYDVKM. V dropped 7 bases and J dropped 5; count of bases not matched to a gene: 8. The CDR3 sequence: CASKTGGGRTEAFF. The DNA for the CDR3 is TGTGCCAGCAAAACAGGGGGCGGGAGAACTGAAGCTTTCTTT.

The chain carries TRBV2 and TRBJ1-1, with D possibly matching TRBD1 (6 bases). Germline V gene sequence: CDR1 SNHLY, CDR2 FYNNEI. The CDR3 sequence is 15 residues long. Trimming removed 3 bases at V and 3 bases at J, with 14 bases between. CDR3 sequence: CASSEEGRGDTEAFF. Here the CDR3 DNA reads TGTGCCAGCAGTGAGGAGGGCAGGGGAGACACTGAAGCTTTCTTT. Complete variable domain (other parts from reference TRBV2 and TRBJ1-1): EPEVTQTPSHQVTQMGQEVILRCVPISNHLYFYWYRQILGQKVEFLVSFYNNEISEKSEIFDDQFSVERPDGSNFTLKIRSTKLEDSAMYFCASSEEGRGDTEAFFGQGTRLTVV.

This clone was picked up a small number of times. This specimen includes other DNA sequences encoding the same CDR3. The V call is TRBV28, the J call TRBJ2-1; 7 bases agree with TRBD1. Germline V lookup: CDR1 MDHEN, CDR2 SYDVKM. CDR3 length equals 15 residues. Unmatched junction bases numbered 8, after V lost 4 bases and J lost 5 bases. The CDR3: CASSYRGGLNNEQFF. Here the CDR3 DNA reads TGTGCCAGCAGTTACAGGGGCGGACTGAACAATGAGCAGTTCTTC.

CDR3: CALSNTGGYQETQYF. The CDR3 region has the DNA TGTGCCCTCAGCAATACGGGAGGGTACCAAGAGACCCAGTACTTC. The chain joins TRBV6-1 to TRBJ2-5; 8 bases match TRBD2. Germline assignment: CDR1 MNHNS and CDR2 SASEGT. The CDR3 totals 15 residues. Unmatched junction bases numbered 11, after V lost 11 bases and J lost 0 bases.

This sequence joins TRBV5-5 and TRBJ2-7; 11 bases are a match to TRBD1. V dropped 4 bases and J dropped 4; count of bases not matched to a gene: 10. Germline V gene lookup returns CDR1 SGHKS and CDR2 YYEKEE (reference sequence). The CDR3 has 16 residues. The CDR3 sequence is CASSPPAGTGGYEQYF. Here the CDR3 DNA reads TGTGCCAGCAGCCCCCCCGCAGGGACAGGGGGTTACGAGCAGTACTTC.

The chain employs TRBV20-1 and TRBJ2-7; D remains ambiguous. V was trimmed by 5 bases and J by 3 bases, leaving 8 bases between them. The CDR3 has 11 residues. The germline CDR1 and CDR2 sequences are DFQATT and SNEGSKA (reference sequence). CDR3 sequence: CSAGRIYEQYF. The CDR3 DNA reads TGCAGTGCTGGACGTATCTACGAGCAGTACTTC.

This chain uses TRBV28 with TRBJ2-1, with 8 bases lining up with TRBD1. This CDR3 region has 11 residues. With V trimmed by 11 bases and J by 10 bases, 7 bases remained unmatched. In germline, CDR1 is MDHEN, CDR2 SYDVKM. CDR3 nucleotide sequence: TGTGCCGCCCAGGGGGCCTACGAGCAGTTCTTC. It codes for CAAQGAYEQFF.

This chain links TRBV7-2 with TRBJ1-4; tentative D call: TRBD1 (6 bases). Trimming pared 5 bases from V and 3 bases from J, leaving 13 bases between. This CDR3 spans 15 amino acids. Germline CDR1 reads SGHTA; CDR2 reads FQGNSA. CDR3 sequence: CASSPRGTANEKLFF. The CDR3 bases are TGTGCCAGCAGCCCTAGGGGGACGGCTAATGAAAAACTGTTTTTT.

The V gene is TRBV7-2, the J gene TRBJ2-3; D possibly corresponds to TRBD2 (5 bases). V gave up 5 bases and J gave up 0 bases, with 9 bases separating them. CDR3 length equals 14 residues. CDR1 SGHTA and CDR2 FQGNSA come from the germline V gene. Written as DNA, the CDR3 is TGTGCCAGCAGCCGTAGCGTAAGCACAGATACGCAGTATTTT. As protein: CASSRSVSTDTQYF.

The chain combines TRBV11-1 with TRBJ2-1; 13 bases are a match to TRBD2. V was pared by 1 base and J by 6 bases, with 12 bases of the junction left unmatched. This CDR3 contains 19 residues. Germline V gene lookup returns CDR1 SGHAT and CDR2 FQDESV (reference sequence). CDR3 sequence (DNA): TGTGCCAGCAGCTTAGTTATGGATTCACTAGCGGGAGGGGGCAATGAGCAGTTCTTC. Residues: CASSLVMDSLAGGGNEQFF.

In DNA, the CDR3 is TGTGCCAGCAGCTTGGCCTTGCAGTCCATCGGGGAGCTGTTTTTT. Its protein is CASSLALQSIGELFF. V and J are TRBV5-6 and TRBJ2-2; D uncertain. Per germline, CDR1 SGHDT and CDR2 YYEEEE. There are 15 residues in the CDR3. V shed 0 bases and J shed 7 bases, with 13 bases lying between them.

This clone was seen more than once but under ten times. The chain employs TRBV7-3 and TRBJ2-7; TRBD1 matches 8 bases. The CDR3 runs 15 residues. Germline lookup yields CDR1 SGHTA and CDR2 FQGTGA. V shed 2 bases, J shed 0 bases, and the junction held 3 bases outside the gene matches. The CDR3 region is CASSLSRGPSYEQYF. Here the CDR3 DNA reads TGTGCCAGCAGCTTATCCAGGGGGCCCTCCTACGAGCAGTACTTC.

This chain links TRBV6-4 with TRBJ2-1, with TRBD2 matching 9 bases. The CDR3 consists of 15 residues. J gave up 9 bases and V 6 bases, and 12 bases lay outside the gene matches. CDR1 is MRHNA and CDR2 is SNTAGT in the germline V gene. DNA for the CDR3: TGTGCCAGCAGACTTTTCGGGACTAGCAGCAGTGAGCAGTTCTTC. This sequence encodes CASRLFGTSSSEQFF.

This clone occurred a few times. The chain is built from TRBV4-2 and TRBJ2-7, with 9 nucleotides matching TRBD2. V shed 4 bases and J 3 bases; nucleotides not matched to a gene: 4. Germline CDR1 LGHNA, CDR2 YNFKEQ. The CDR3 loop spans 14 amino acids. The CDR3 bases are TGTGCCAGCAGCCTCAGGACTAGCGACTACGAGCAGTACTTC. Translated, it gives CASSLRTSDYEQYF.

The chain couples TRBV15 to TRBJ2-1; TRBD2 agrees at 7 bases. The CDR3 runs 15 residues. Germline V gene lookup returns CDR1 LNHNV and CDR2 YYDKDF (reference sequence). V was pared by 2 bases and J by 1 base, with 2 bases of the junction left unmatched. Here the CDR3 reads CATSRTSASYNEQFF. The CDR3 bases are TGTGCCACCAGCAGAACTAGCGCTTCCTACAATGAGCAGTTCTTC.

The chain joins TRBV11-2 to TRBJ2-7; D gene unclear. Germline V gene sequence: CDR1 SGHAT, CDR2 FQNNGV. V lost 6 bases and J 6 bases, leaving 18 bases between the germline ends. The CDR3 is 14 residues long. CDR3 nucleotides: TGTGCCAGCAGAAGAGAGAGTCCTCCGCGCGAGCAGTACTTC. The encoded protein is CASRRESPPREQYF.

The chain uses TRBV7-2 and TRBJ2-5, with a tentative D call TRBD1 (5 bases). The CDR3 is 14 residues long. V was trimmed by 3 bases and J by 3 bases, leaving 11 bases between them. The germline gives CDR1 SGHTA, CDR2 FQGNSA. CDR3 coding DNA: TGTGCCAGCAGCTTCGACCTGACAGAAGAGACCCAGTACTTC. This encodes CASSFDLTEETQYF.